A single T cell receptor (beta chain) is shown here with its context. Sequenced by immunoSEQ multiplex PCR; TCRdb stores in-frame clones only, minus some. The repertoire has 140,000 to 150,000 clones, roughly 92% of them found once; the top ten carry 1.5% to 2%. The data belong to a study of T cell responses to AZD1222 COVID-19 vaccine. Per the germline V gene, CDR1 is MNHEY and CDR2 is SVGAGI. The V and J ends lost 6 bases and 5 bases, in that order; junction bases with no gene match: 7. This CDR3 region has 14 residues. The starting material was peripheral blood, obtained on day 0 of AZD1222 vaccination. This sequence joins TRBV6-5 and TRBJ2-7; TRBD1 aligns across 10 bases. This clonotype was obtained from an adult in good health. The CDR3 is CASSLGQGVNEQYF. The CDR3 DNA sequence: TGTGCCAGCAGCCTTGGACAGGGGGTGAACGAGCAGTACTTC.